This T cell receptor beta chain was identified in a study of cytomegalovirus exposure and HLA in healthy donors. PCR was performed using 60 Vbeta and 13 Jbeta primers. Libraries were prepared by immunoSEQ multiplex PCR; TCRdb keeps only in-frame clonotypes and omits some of them. Of roughly 100,000 clones listed, about 79% were seen once; the top ten hold under 6.5%. This CDR3 spans 14 amino acids. Trimming took 3 bases from V and 3 from J, leaving 8 bases between them. Germline CDR1 reads MRHNA; CDR2 reads SNTAGT. The sequenced sample was PBMCs. This receptor was identified in a man in his 60s in good health and CMV-seropositive. The chain combines TRBV6-4 with TRBJ2-2, with D perhaps TRBD1 (6 bases). The CDR3 protein is CASSEQGYTGELFF. CDR3 bases: TGTGCCAGCAGTGAACAGGGTTACACCGGGGAGCTGTTTTTT.